Here is one T cell receptor (beta chain) with its context. This clone's antigen is unknown. No much larger clonotype is one base removed from it; base qualities were not supplied. Graves' hyperthyroidism was defined as stable when no progression to ophthalmopathy occurred over 18 months of follow-up. Hyperthyroidism patients were newly diagnosed, had a disease duration of under 2 months, and were aged 18 to 65 years. Exclusion was applied to patients with uncontrolled infections, other autoimmune diseases, pregnancy or lactation. Diagnoses were established on the basis of clinical symptoms, serum thyroxine and TRAb, thyroid ultrasound, and orbital computed tomography. PBMCs were isolated from about 9.2 ml of fresh peripheral blood by Ficoll-Paque density gradient centrifugation. Trizol reagent was used to extract total RNA, and RNA quality was then checked on an Agilent 2100 Bioanalyzer. The TCR beta CDR3 regions were amplified from RNA transcripts. A first-round RT-PCR of the TCR CDR3 used the HTBI primer set with the Qiagen OneStep RT-PCR kit. A second multiplex PCR round built the libraries, followed by size selection and purification. Libraries were sequenced paired-end with 100 bp reads on an Illumina HiSeq2000. Turning to the authors' computational methods: SOAPnuke was used to process the raw data, removing reads that contained adapters or uncalled bases, had a mean Phred below 15, or lacked an exact match to the constant primer or identifier. COPE v1.2.5 was used to merge high-quality paired reads, and clonotypes were defined as unique nucleotide sequences. MiTCR v1.1 was used to align clonotypes to the IMGT TRBV, TRBD and TRBJ reference segments. Analysis was restricted to V-J combinations with a frequency above 0.0001, which covered roughly 99% of repertoires. The TCS score was defined as the ratio of F50 (clonal expansion) to E x V (chaos), calculated using BLOSUM62-based TCRdist between CDR3 peptides within each V-J. Welch's t-statistics and random forest reduced roughly 530 V-J features to 10 to 15, which were used in a naive Bayes classifier (R e1071). The similarity between thyroid and blood repertoires was quantified using the Morisita-Horn index. TCRdb reprocessed the public reads (quality trimming at Q25 with fastp, clone calling with MiXCR) and kept in-frame beta chains. CDR3 protein duplicates are merged, each entry listing the most common genes and DNA. TCRdb, not the authors, supplied the V and J calls. The sample includes 700,000 to 850,000 distinct CDR3 sequences, with 35% observed a single time. In total, the top ten clones hold 31% of the sample.

The CDR3 contains 15 residues, cysteine and phenylalanine counted. The CDR3 DNA has 45 bases and is translated from base 1. V is cut back by 7 bases and J by 1 base, with 6 bases in the junction unmatched. This sample was taken from a study of T cells in Graves' hyperthyroidism and ophthalmopathy (dated by TCRdb to 2018 to 2020). Turning to the overall study: Peripheral blood was sampled at the time of initial diagnosis, prior to any treatment. Thyroid tissue and blood T-cell repertoires from more than five Graves' hyperthyroidism patients were also compared in the study. To identify TCR V-J signatures that set the groups apart, the researchers used a discovery cohort of approximately 98 patients, made up of fewer than 50 with Graves' ophthalmopathy and some 58 with stable Graves' hyperthyroidism. According to the paper, TCR Vbeta CDR3 sequencing was carried out on around 140 peripheral blood samples, which came from 40 to 45 ophthalmopathy, approximately 78 hyperthyroidism and approximately 17 progressor patients. After sampling, hyperthyroidism patients received methimazole starting at 30 mg daily, and ophthalmopathy patients received high-dose intravenous methylprednisolone. The roughly 91 discovery patients were randomly divided into training and test sets at a 7:3 ratio. An independent validation cohort of about 19 hyperthyroidism patients and about 16 patients who later progressed to ophthalmopathy tested prospective prediction of ophthalmopathy. Overall study results and their limits: In validation, the model predicted progression to ophthalmopathy with around 71% sensitivity and 72% to 85% specificity, a median of 6.5 months before onset. A 13 V-J signature model separated ophthalmopathy from stable hyperthyroidism, with approximately 87% sensitivity and 81.08% specificity in cross-validation and 80%/75% in testing. Most expanded thyroid clonotypes (frequency above 0.001) were also detected in blood, a finding suggesting that blood repertoires may reflect thyroid immune responses. Sample size was not statistically predetermined, and investigators were not blinded to group allocation.

The receptor was derived from a woman in her thirties or forties with Graves' hyperthyroidism. Recombination linked TRBV12-3 or TRBV12-4 to TRBJ1-2, with 10 bases in between that match TRBD1. The sequencing input was blood. For the CDR3, the sequence is CASKTGQGVNYGYTF. The sequence in DNA is TGTGCCAGCAAAACCGGACAGGGGGTTAACTATGGCTACACCTTC.